These 5 T cell receptor beta chains came from one sample sequenced in a study of naive and memory T cell subsets. Amplification of ligated cDNA took four PCR rounds with SP2 and nested alpha and beta constant primers. TCRdb independently ran MiXCR on the 5' RACE reads; one entry per CDR3 protein. Of 45,000 to 55,000 distinct CDR3 sequences listed, around 4.7% are singletons. The library had UMIs added by 3' ligation of an oligonucleotide to TCR cDNA. These receptors were obtained from a female donor in good health.

This clonotype was counted many times. This chain joins TRBV29-1 and TRBJ2-3; 8 nucleotides agree with TRBD2. The germline V gene encodes CDR1 SQVTM and CDR2 ANQGSEA. V shed 4 bases, J shed 1 base, and the junction held 4 bases outside the gene matches. The CDR3 loop spans 14 amino acids. The CDR3 sequence: CSVGLAGRTDTQYF. The CDR3 bases are TGCAGCGTTGGATTAGCGGGGCGCACAGATACGCAGTATTTT.

This clonotype was detected many times. The gene calls are TRBV14 and TRBJ2-5; tentative D call: TRBD2 (5 bases). This CDR3 contains 13 residues. CDR1 SGHDN and CDR2 FVKESK come from the germline V gene. The germline V and J ends were trimmed by 4 bases and 7 bases, with 13 bases remaining between them. The CDR3 sequence: CASSPGVHRTQYF. The CDR3 DNA follows: TGTGCCAGCAGCCCCGGGGTCCACCGGACCCAGTACTTC. The full variable domain, with the rest looked up from reference TRBV14 and TRBJ2-5, is EAGVTQFPSHSVIEKGQTVTLRCDPISGHDNLYWYRRVMGKEIKFLLHFVKESKQDESGMPNNRFLAERTGGTYSTLKVQPAELEDSGVYFCASSPGVHRTQYFGPGTRLLVL.

This clonotype was detected many times. The DNA of the CDR3 is TGTGCTAGTGGTTTGGGGCTTTTAGGTGGTCGCAACACCATATATTTT. Translated: CASGLGLLGGRNTIYF. The genes are TRBV12-5 and TRBJ1-3, with unresolved D. Trimming left V 1 base short and J 7 bases short, with 17 bases between. The CDR3 spans 16 residues. Germline V gene data show CDR1 as LGHNT and CDR2 as FRNRAP.

This clonotype was found many times. The chain recombines TRBV5-6 with TRBJ2-3, with a possible D match to TRBD2 (6 bases). Trimming cost V 1 base and J 1 base, with 10 bases left between them. CDR3 size: 15 residues. Per the germline V gene, CDR1 is SGHDT and CDR2 is YYEEEE. CDR3 coding DNA: TGTGCCAGCAGCTTGCCAGCGGGCCGCACAGATACGCAGTATTTT. This encodes CASSLPAGRTDTQYF.

Many counts were recorded for this clonotype. This rearrangement joins TRBV6-1 to TRBJ1-3; 10 bases line up with TRBD1. V lost 4 bases and J lost 2; bases outside the gene matches: 2. This CDR3 is built from 15 residues. CDR1 and CDR2 (germline): MNHNS, SASEGT. Here the CDR3 reads CASSVGTGAGNTIYF. The CDR3, as DNA: TGTGCCAGCAGTGTGGGGACAGGGGCTGGAAACACCATATATTTT.